This record covers a single TCR beta chain. Its antigen remains unknown. The sample belongs to a study of early T cells in non-severe SARS-CoV-2 infection. Study context: Unsorted whole blood bulk RNA was sequenced, with unpaired chains.

Separate cDNA molecules each had unique molecular identifiers attached to them. TCRdb passed the 5' RACE reads through MiXCR, listing each CDR3 protein once. In the table there are more than 75,000 distinct CDR3 sequences, about 13% of which are singletons. Germline CDR1 and CDR2: LNHNV and YYDKDF (reference sequence). The CDR3 sequence is 16 residues long. With 0 bases clipped from V and 4 bases from J, the junction kept 6 bases outside the gene matches. Study conclusions and caveats: VDJdb-based matching was biased toward anti-spike CD8 responses and missed private and CD4 specificities.

The sample was whole blood. This chain links TRBV15 with TRBJ2-3; TRBD2 matches 8 bases. The TCR was taken from an adult who was a healthcare worker with PCR-confirmed SARS-CoV-2 infection or an uninfected control (not recorded which). CDR3 loop: CATSRDPSGGPDTQYF. The CDR3 bases are TGTGCCACCAGCAGAGACCCCAGCGGGGGACCAGATACGCAGTATTTT.